This T cell receptor (beta chain) stems from a study of cytomegalovirus exposure and HLA in healthy donors. Study-wide findings and caveats: TCR beta sequences reportedly predicted most subjects' HLA-A and HLA-B alleles accurately.

The PCR contained 60 Vbeta and 13 Jbeta primers. Clones were sequenced by immunoSEQ multiplex PCR, and TCRdb holds only the in-frame ones, with some missing. Of around 140,000 clones in the sample, roughly three quarters were seen once. With respect to this clone: Its antigen remains unknown.

This receptor was obtained from a woman aged 18-35 years in good health and CMV-seronegative. Sequencing was performed on PBMCs.

CDR3 DNA sequence: TGTGCCAGCACCGGACCTGGCGGGAGGGCCTTTGAGACCCAGTACTTC. Its translation: CASTGPGGRAFETQYF. The chain uses TRBV7-9 and TRBJ2-5; 9 bases are a match to TRBD2. Germline-derived CDR1 and CDR2 are SEHNR and FQNEAQ (reference sequence). The CDR3 has 16 amino acids. Trimming cost V 7 bases and J 5 bases; bases outside gene matches: 14.